This entry is about one TCR beta chain. This CDR3 region has 16 residues. With 2 bases clipped from V and 4 bases from J, the junction kept 5 bases outside the gene matches. Germline V gene lookup returns CDR1 MDHEN and CDR2 SYDVKM. The sample is drawn from a study of shared clonotypes between healthy human individuals. Overall study context: The cohort comprised a couple of women and a few men. Their ages spanned 18 to 49 years.

Clones were read by immunoSEQ multiplex PCR, and TCRdb kept only the in-frame ones, dropping some. The sample has about 460,000 clones; roughly 80% are singletons. This sequence originates from a woman in her thirties or forties in good health. Some clones in this sample may be carry-over from other donors' samples. The sequencing input was PBMCs. The chain is built from TRBV28 and TRBJ1-2, with 12 bases identical to TRBD1. CDR3 amino acids: CASSLAGTGGIYGYTF. Here the CDR3 DNA reads TGTGCCAGCAGTTTAGCGGGGACAGGGGGCATCTATGGCTACACCTTC.